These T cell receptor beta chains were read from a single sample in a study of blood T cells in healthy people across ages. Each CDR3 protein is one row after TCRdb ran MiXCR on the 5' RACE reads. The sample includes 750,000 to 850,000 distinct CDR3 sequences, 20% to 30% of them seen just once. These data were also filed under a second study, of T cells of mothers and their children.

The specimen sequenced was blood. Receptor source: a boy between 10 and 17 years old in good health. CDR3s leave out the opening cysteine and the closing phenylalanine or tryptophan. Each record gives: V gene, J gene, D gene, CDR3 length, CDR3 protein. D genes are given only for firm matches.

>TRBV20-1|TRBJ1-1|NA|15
SASLRGATTFFAEAF
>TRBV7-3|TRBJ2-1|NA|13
ASSYTGGPYNEQF
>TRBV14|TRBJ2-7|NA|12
ASSQGYPVYEQY
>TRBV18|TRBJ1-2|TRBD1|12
ASSPETGNHGYT
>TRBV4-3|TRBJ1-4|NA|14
ASNPSGVSTNEKLF
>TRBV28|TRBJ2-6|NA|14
ASSPAVDSGANVLT
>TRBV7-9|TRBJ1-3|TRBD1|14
AILQGTSGSGNTIY
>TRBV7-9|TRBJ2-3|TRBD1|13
ASSLVRQGPDTQY
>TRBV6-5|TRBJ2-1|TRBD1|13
ASRRTGGSYNEQF
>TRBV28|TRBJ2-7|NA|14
ASSSRDRFFSYEQY
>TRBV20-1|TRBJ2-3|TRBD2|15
SAREGLAGEGTDTQY
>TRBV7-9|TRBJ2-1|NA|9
ASSFQGEQF
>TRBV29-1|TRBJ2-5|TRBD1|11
SALDRDQETQY
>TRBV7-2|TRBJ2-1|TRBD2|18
ASSLSGAGGPDLAYNEQF
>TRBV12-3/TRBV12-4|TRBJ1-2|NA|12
ASSLAVTYYGYT
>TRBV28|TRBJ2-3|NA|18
ASSLFYLGGAPDGTDTQY
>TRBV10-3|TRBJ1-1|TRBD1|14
AISELGQAVDTEAF
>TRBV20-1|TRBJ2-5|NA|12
SARRPGAKETQY
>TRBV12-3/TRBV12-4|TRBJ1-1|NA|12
ASSSSTGNTEAF
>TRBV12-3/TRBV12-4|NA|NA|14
ASSLMGGLYGYEQY
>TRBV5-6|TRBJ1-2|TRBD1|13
ASSRKGQANYGYT
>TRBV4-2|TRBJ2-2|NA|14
ASSQDPADNTGELF
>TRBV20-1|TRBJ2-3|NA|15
SASSDHLRGRTDTQY
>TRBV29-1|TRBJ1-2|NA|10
SVEPLGAGYT
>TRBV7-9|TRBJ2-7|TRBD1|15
ASSLGDRALSPYEQY
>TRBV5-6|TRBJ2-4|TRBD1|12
ASSRTGNRNIQY
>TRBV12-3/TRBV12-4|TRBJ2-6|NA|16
ASSLMGTGCSGANVLT
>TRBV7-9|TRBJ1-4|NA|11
ASSLGLGEKLF
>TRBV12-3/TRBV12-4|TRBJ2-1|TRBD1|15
ASSYYPDRGRDNEQF
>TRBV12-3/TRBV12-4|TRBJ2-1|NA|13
ASSLWSTKLNEQF
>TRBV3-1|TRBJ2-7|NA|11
ASSQWAVHEQY
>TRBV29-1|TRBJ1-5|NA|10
SVSVGNQPQH
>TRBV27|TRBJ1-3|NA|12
ASSLDISGNTIY
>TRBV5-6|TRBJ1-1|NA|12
ASSLKESGTEAF
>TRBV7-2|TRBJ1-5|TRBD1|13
ASSLRARGDQPQH
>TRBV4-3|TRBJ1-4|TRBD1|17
ASSQERQGVISTNEKLF
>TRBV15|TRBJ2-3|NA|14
ATSRDLDPRTDTQY
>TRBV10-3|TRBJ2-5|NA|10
AISEDGNEQL
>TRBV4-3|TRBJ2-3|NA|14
ASSQDFSNVAGQLY
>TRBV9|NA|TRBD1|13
ASSVAGTVNNEQF
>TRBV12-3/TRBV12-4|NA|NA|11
ASSPGADNEQF
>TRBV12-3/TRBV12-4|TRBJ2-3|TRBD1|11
ASRGQGTDTRY
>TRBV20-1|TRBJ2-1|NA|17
SARVLGSSYESSYNEQF
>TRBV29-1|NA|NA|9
SVEWGYEQY
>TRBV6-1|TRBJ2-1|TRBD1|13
ASSESGTGGVEQF
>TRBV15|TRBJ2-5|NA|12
ATSTTGQEETQY
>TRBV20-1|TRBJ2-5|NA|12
SARARRPEETQY
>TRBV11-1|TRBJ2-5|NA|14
ASSLAAGTTIKTQY
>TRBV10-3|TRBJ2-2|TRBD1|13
AIRAGTGATGELF
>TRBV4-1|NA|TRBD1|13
ASSQRTDRDSEQY
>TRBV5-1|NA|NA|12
ASSLAGSGYEQY
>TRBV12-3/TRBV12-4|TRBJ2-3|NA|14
ASSLLGTGSTDTQY
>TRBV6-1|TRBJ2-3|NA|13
ASSEAWQSTDTQY
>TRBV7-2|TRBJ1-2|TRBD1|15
ASSLTNRGQGDHGYT
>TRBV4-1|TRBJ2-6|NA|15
ASSPQQDSLGANVLT
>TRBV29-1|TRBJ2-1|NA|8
SVVGNEQF
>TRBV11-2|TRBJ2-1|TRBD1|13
ASSFLQGLGNEQF
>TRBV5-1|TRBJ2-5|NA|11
ASSSGGQETQY
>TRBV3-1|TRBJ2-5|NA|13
ASSQGDSRLETQY
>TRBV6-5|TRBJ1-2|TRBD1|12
ASSDRDRVPAYT